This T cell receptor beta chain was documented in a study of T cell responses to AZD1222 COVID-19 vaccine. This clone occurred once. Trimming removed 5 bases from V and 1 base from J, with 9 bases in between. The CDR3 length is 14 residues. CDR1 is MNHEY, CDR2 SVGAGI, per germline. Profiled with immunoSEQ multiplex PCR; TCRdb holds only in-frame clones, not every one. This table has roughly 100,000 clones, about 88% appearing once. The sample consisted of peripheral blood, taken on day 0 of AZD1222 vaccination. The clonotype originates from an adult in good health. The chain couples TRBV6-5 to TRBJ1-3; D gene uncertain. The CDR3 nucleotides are TGTGCCAGCAGTCCGGGTTATTCTGGAAACACCATATATTTT. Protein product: CASSPGYSGNTIYF.